One sample yielded the 7 T cell receptor beta chains listed below, sequenced in a study of CD8+ T cells in alopecia areata. cDNA prepared by RNA extraction and subsequent reverse transcription served as the template for sequencing. Data came from immunoSEQ multiplex PCR; TCRdb stores just in-frame clones and leaves some out. This sample has more than 100,000 clones, with about 60% found just once. The sample was CD4+ T cells sorted from blood. The receptors derive from a human donor in good health.

The genes are TRBV4-1 and TRBJ1-2; D is uncertain. The germline V gene encodes CDR1 MGHRA and CDR2 YSYEKL. V was cut by 0 bases and J by 1 base, with 6 bases left in between. The CDR3 runs to 14 residues. The chain's CDR3 is CASSQDTVNYGYTF. DNA of the CDR3: TGCGCCAGCAGCCAAGATACAGTTAACTATGGCTACACCTTC.

Concerning this clone itself: Other DNA sequences from this sample encode an identical CDR3 as well. This sequence joins TRBV4-3 and TRBJ2-2; D uncertain. This CDR3 contains 14 residues. The germline gives CDR1 LGHNA, CDR2 YSLEER. The V and J ends lost 1 base and 1 base respectively, with 4 bases between them. CDR3 coding DNA: TGCGCCAGCAGCCAAGTGTGGAACACCGGGGAGCTGTTTTTT. Its translation: CASSQVWNTGELFF.

This clone was seen more than once but under ten times. This chain links TRBV5-6 with TRBJ2-1; D is perhaps TRBD1 or TRBD2 (6 bases each). This CDR3 has 15 amino acids. V was shortened by 6 bases and J by 10 bases, with 23 bases between the two germline ends. Germline assignment: CDR1 SGHDT and CDR2 YYEEEE. The CDR3 nucleotides are TGTGCCAGCATTCGAGAGGGGGGCGCATCACAGGAGCAGTTCTTC. Protein product: CASIREGGASQEQFF.

The rearrangement links TRBV29-1 to TRBJ1-1; weak D call: TRBD1 (5 bases). Germline V gene data show CDR1 as SQVTM and CDR2 as ANQGSEA. With 6 bases removed from V and 4 bases from J, the gap between germline ends came to 18 bases. The CDR3 is 14 amino acids. The CDR3 DNA reads as TGCAGCGTACAACCGGGGCTCCGAAGCACTGAAGCTTTCTTT. It yields the protein CSVQPGLRSTEAFF.

As regards this clone: Germline and junction disagree at one end, which may indicate a read error. This chain links TRBV29-1 with TRBJ2-5, with D possibly being TRBD2 (6 bases). The germline CDR1 and CDR2 sequences are SQVTM and ANQGSEA. The CDR3 spans 15 residues. CDR3 residues: CSVATSGRRAEAQYF. CDR3 DNA sequence: TGCAGCGTGGCAACCTCAGGGAGGCGGGCAGAGGCCCAGTACTTC.

The V call is TRBV7-9, the J call TRBJ1-6; D perhaps matches TRBD1 (5 bases). Germline CDR1 is SEHNR and CDR2 is FQNEAQ (reference sequence). V was trimmed by 5 bases and J by 6 bases, leaving 11 bases between them. The CDR3 is 14 amino acids. CDR3 in amino acids: CASSLPGLNSPLHF. CDR3 nucleotide sequence: TGTGCCAGCAGCCTTCCGGGACTTAATTCACCCCTCCACTTT.

This chain uses TRBV18 with TRBJ1-4; 11 bases line up with TRBD1. J lost 8 bases, V lost 3 bases, and 2 bases had no gene match. The CDR3 spans 14 residues. Per germline, CDR1 KGHSH and CDR2 LQKENI. The CDR3 DNA is TGTGCCAGCTCACCGGACAGGGGGCAGGAAAAACTGTTTTTT. Translating it yields CASSPDRGQEKLFF.